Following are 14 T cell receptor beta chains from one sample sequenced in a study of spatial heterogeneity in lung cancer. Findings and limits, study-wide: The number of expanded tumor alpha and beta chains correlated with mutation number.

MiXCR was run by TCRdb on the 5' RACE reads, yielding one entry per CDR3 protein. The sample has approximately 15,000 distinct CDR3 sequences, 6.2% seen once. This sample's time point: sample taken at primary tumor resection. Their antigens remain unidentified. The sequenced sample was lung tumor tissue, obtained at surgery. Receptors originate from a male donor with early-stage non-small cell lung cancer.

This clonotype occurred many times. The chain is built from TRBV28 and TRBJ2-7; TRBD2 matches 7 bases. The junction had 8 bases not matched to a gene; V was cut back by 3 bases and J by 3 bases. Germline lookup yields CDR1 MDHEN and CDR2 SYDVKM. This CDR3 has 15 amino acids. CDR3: CASSFVRESLYEQYF. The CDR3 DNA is TGTGCCAGCAGTTTTGTGCGGGAGTCCCTCTACGAGCAGTACTTC.

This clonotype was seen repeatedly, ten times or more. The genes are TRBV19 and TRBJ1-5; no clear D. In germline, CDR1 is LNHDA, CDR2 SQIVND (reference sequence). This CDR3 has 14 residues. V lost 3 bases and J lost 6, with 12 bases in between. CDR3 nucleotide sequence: TGTGCCAGTAGTATGTGGGCAGCCGGTCAGCCCCAGCATTTT. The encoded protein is CASSMWAAGQPQHF.

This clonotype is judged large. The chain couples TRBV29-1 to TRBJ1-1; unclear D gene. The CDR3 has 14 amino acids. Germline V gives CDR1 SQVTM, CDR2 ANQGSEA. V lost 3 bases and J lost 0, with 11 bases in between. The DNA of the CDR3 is TGCAGCGTTGATTTAGGCACCATGAACACTGAAGCTTTCTTT. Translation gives CSVDLGTMNTEAFF.

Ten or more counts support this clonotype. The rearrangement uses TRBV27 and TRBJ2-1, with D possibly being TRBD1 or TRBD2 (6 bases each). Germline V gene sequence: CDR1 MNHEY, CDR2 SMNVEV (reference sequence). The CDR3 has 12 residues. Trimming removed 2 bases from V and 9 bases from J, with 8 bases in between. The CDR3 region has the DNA TGTGCCAGCAGTTTAGAGGGGGGTGAGCAGTTCTTC. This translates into CASSLEGGEQFF.

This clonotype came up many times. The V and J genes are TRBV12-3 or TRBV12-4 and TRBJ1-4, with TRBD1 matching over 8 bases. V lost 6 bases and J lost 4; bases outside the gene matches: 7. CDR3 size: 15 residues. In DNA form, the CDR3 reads TGTGCCAGCAGACGGCCGGGACAGGTTAATGAAAAACTGTTTTTT. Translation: CASRRPGQVNEKLFF.

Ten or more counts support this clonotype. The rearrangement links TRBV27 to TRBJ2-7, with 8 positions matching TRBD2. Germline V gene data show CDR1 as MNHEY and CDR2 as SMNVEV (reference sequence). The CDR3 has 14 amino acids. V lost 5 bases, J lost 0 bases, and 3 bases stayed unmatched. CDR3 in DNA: TGTGCCAGCAGTACTAGCGGCAGCTCCTACGAGCAGTACTTC. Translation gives CASSTSGSSYEQYF.

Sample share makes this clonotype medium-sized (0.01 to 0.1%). CDR3 coding DNA: TGTGCCAGCAGCACGTCCGGGACAGGTGGCGATACGCAGTATTTT. It specifies CASSTSGTGGDTQYF. The chain recombines TRBV7-6 with TRBJ2-3, with 8 bases identical to TRBD1. V lost 5 bases, J lost 6 bases, and 10 bases stayed unmatched. CDR1 SGHVS and CDR2 FNYEAQ come from the germline V gene. The length of the CDR3 is 15 residues.

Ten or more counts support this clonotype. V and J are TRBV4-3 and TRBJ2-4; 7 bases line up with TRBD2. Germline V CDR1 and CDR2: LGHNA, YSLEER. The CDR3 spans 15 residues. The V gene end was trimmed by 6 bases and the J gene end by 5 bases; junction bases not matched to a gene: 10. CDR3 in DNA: TGCGCCAGCAGTTCCGACGGACGGGGGGAAAACATTCAGTACTTC. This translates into CASSSDGRGENIQYF.

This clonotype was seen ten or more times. CDR3 protein: CAISENSRYGYTF. The CDR3 region has the DNA TGTGCCATCAGTGAGAATAGTAGATATGGCTACACCTTC. The V gene is TRBV10-3, the J gene TRBJ1-2; D gene unclear. Trimming pared 2 bases from V and 5 bases from J, leaving 9 bases between. The CDR3 consists of 13 residues. Germline CDR1 reads ENHRY; CDR2 reads SYGVKD.

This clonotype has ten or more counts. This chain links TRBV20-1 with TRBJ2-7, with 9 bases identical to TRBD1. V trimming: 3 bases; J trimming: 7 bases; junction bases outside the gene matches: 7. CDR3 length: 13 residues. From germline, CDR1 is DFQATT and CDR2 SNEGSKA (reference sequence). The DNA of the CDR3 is TGCAGTGCTAGCTTTACAGGGGGCGGAGAGCAGTACTTC. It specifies CSASFTGGGEQYF.

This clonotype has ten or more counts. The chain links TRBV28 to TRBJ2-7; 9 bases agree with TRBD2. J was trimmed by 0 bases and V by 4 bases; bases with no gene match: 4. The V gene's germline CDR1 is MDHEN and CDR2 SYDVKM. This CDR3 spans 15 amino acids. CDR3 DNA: TGTGCCAGCAGTTCGACTAGCGGAGGCTCCTACGAGCAGTACTTC. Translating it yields CASSSTSGGSYEQYF.

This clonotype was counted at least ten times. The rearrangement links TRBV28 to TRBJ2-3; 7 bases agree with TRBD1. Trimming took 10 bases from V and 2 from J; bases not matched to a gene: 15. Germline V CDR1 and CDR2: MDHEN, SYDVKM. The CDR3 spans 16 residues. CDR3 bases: TGTGCCACCCTCGAGGGGGCAATTACTTTCACAGATACGCAGTATTTT. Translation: CATLEGAITFTDTQYF.

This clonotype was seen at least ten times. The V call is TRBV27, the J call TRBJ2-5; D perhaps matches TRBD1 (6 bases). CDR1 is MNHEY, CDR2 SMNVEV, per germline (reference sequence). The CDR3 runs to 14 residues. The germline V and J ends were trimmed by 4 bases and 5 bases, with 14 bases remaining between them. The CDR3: CASSYLGAEETQYF. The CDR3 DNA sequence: TGTGCCAGCAGTTATTTGGGGGCAGAGGAGACCCAGTACTTC.

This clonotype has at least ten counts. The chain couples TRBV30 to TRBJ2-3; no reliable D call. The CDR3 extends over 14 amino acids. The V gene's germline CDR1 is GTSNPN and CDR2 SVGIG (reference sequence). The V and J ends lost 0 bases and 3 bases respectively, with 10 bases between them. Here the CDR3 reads CAWSVQLLTDTQYF. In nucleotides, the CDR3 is TGTGCCTGGAGTGTGCAGCTTTTAACAGATACGCAGTATTTT.